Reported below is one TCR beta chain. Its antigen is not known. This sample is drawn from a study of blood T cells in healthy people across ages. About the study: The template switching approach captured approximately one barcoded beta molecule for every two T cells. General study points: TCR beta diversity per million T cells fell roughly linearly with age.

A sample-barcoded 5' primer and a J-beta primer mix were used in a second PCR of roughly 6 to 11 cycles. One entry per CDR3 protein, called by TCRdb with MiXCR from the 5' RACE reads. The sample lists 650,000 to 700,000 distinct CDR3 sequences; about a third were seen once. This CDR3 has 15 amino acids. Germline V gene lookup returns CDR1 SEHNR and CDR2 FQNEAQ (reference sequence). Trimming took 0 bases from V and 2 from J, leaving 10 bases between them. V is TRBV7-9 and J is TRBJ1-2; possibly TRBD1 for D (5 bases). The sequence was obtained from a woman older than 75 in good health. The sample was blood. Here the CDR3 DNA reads TGTGCCAGCAGCTTAGCGGTGAGGGGAAACTATGGCTACACCTTC. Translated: CASSLAVRGNYGYTF. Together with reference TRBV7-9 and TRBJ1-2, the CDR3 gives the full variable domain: DTGVSQNPRHKITKRGQNVTFRCDPISEHNRLYWYRQTLGQGPEFLTYFQNEAQLEKSRLLSDRFSAERPKGSFSTLEIQRTEQGDSAMYLCASSLAVRGNYGYTFGSGTRLTVV.